This T cell receptor beta chain was observed in a study of control samples from healthy donors and cancer patients. This CDR3 region has 14 residues. V dropped 0 bases and J dropped 0 bases, with 7 bases sitting between them. Germline CDR1 is GTSNPN and CDR2 is SVGIG (reference sequence). This clone was counted a single time. TCRdb's table, derived via immunoSEQ multiplex PCR, lists solely in-frame clones and lacks some. The table has roughly 200,000 clones, approximately 95% seen once. This clonotype was sampled from a man aged 18 to 29 in good health. Sequencing input: blood. The chain has TRBV30 and TRBJ2-3; no firm D call. The CDR3 region is CAWSVGSSTDTQYF. The CDR3 DNA follows: TGTGCCTGGAGTGTGGGTTCTAGCACAGATACGCAGTATTTT.